This T cell receptor (beta chain) was identified during a study of identical twins. The CDR3 is 11 residues long. V was pared by 4 bases and J by 10 bases, with 8 bases between. In germline, CDR1 is KGHSH, CDR2 LQKENI. The sample holds many counts of this clonotype. Each CDR3 protein gets one entry after TCRdb re-called the 5' RACE reads with MiXCR. The sample includes roughly 750,000 distinct CDR3 sequences, approximately 21% of them seen just once. This same sample was also part of a study on T cells expressing NK-cell markers.

The receptor was derived from a young woman in good health. This chain joins TRBV18 and TRBJ2-1; D is possibly TRBD2 (5 bases). The sample consisted of PBMCs. CDR3 protein: CASSLTREQFF. In DNA, the CDR3 is TGTGCCAGCTCACTAACTAGGGAGCAGTTCTTC.